Described below is a single T cell receptor (beta chain) sequence and its context. Selection required adequate fresh-frozen tumor tissue plus more than two years' survival data. This entry belongs to a study of glioma-infiltrating T cells after dendritic cell vaccination. The germline V gene encodes CDR1 MNHEY and CDR2 SMNVEV (reference sequence). CDR3 length: 14 amino acids. J lost 4 bases, V lost 5 bases, and 6 bases had no gene match. Input was 1.5 to 2.5 ug genomic DNA, or all available if less. The PCR used 60 V beta and 13 J beta primers. Measured with immunoSEQ multiplex PCR; TCRdb has only the in-frame clones, and not every one. The sample has about 92,000 clones, just over 85% seen once; the top ten hold about a sixth.

This clonotype was obtained from a human donor with glioblastoma. The sample was blood, taken before dendritic cell vaccination. The rearrangement links TRBV27 to TRBJ1-2; 8 bases are a match to TRBD1. CDR3 in amino acids: CASSPRTGPYGYTF. The CDR3 DNA is TGTGCCAGCAGTCCCCGGACAGGGCCCTATGGCTACACCTTC.